A selection of T cell receptor beta chains follows, all from one sample in a study of technical replicates of blood from several donors. Sequencing was performed with immunoSEQ multiplex PCR; in TCRdb, only in-frame clones are kept and a portion is missing. This table has tens of thousands of clones, 90% to 95% appearing once. Sequenced material: T cells isolated from PBMCs. Receptors were obtained from a human donor in good health. Both conserved end residues are part of each CDR3. Fields, in order: CDR3 DNA, CDR3 protein, clone size, J gene, V gene, D gene. D genes are given only for firm matches. Some rows mark clone size as missing; the rest say once, few, many or name a class of expanded clone.

CDR3 DNA: TGTGCCAGCAGCCCGGACTGGACGAGCACAGATACGCAGTATTTT
CDR3 protein: CASSPDWTSTDTQYF
clone size: NA
J gene: TRBJ2-3
V gene: TRBV5-4
D gene: NA

CDR3 DNA: TGCACCAGCAGCCAAGATGGGACAGGAAGCTACGAGCAGTACTTC
CDR3 protein: CTSSQDGTGSYEQYF
clone size: NA
J gene: TRBJ2-7
V gene: TRBV1
D gene: NA

CDR3 DNA: TGTGCCAGCAGTTACACGAGTCTAGCCAAAAACATTCAGTACTTC
CDR3 protein: CASSYTSLAKNIQYF
clone size: NA
J gene: TRBJ2-4
V gene: TRBV6-5
D gene: NA

CDR3 DNA: TGTGCCGCTCCCCACCGGGGGGCGCCCACAGATACGCAGTATTTT
CDR3 protein: CAAPHRGAPTDTQYF
clone size: NA
J gene: TRBJ2-3
V gene: TRBV7-9
D gene: NA

CDR3 DNA: TGCGCCAGCAGCTTGGACGGGGGTCGTAACGAGCAGTACTTC
CDR3 protein: CASSLDGGRNEQYF
clone size: NA
J gene: TRBJ2-7
V gene: TRBV5-1
D gene: NA

CDR3 DNA: TGTGCCAGCAGCTCCCATTCCACTAGCACAGATACGCAGTATTTT
CDR3 protein: CASSSHSTSTDTQYF
clone size: NA
J gene: TRBJ2-3
V gene: TRBV4-2
D gene: NA

CDR3 DNA: TGTGCCAGCAGCTTAGCGGGAGGGCCGGGTGAGCAGTACTTC
CDR3 protein: CASSLAGGPGEQYF
clone size: NA
J gene: TRBJ2-7
V gene: TRBV7-9
D gene: TRBD2

CDR3 DNA: TGTGCCAGCAGCTTAGCTCCCCTAGGGGGACCTTACGAGCAGTACTTC
CDR3 protein: CASSLAPLGGPYEQYF
clone size: NA
J gene: TRBJ2-7
V gene: TRBV7-8
D gene: NA

CDR3 DNA: TGTGCCAGCAGAATCCCGGGACTAGAACTAAGGAATGAGCAGTTCTTC
CDR3 protein: CASRIPGLELRNEQFF
clone size: NA
J gene: TRBJ2-1
V gene: TRBV2
D gene: TRBD2

CDR3 DNA: TGTGCCAGTAGACCCCCTAGCGGCCAGGCCAAAGATACGCAGTATTTT
CDR3 protein: CASRPPSGQAKDTQYF
clone size: NA
J gene: TRBJ2-3
V gene: TRBV19
D gene: TRBD2

CDR3 DNA: TGTGCCAGCAGCCAAGTCCGGGACTCAACTCGTAATGAGCAGTTCTTC
CDR3 protein: CASSQVRDSTRNEQFF
clone size: NA
J gene: TRBJ2-1
V gene: TRBV9
D gene: NA

CDR3 DNA: TGTGCCAGCAGCTTAAGTCCGGGAGTACCCCTCCACTTT
CDR3 protein: CASSLSPGVPLHF
clone size: NA
J gene: TRBJ1-6
V gene: TRBV11-2
D gene: NA

CDR3 DNA: TGTGCCAGTAGTACGATACAAATTACCTACAATGAGCAGTTCTTC
CDR3 protein: CASSTIQITYNEQFF
clone size: NA
J gene: TRBJ2-1
V gene: TRBV19
D gene: NA

CDR3 DNA: TGTGCCAGCAGTCCTGGACAGTCCTATGGCTACACCTTC
CDR3 protein: CASSPGQSYGYTF
clone size: NA
J gene: TRBJ1-2
V gene: TRBV6-6
D gene: NA

CDR3 DNA: TGTGCCAGTAGTTATCTGAGAGATTACGAGCAGTACTTC
CDR3 protein: CASSYLRDYEQYF
clone size: once
J gene: TRBJ2-7
V gene: TRBV19
D gene: NA

CDR3 DNA: TGTGCCAGCAGCTTGATCGGGAATGGCTACACCTTC
CDR3 protein: CASSLIGNGYTF
clone size: once
J gene: TRBJ1-2
V gene: TRBV5-4
D gene: NA

CDR3 DNA: TGTGCCAGCAGCCGACCGGACAGAGACTCCTACGAGCAGTACTTC
CDR3 protein: CASSRPDRDSYEQYF
clone size: NA
J gene: TRBJ2-7
V gene: TRBV4-2
D gene: NA

CDR3 DNA: TGCGCCAGCAGCTTGGAAGGGGTGGATACCGGGGAGCTGTTTTTT
CDR3 protein: CASSLEGVDTGELFF
clone size: NA
J gene: TRBJ2-2
V gene: TRBV5-1
D gene: NA

CDR3 DNA: TGTGCCAGCAGCCCCGGGGGGGCATCAGGGGTCCCTGGAAACACCATATATTTT
CDR3 protein: CASSPGGASGVPGNTIYF
clone size: once
J gene: TRBJ1-3
V gene: TRBV11-2
D gene: NA

CDR3 DNA: TGTGCCAGCAGTGAAAGCGGGACTCCCTACGAGCAGTACTTC
CDR3 protein: CASSESGTPYEQYF
clone size: NA
J gene: TRBJ2-7
V gene: TRBV6-5
D gene: TRBD2

CDR3 DNA: TGTGCCAGCAGCGGGGCTAGCGGGAGTGAGTACGAGCAGTACTTC
CDR3 protein: CASSGASGSEYEQYF
clone size: NA
J gene: TRBJ2-7
V gene: TRBV7-9
D gene: TRBD2

CDR3 DNA: TGTGCCAGCTCACCAGCCCAGGAGGGAGCGGGAGCCAATGAGCAGTTCTTC
CDR3 protein: CASSPAQEGAGANEQFF
clone size: NA
J gene: TRBJ2-1
V gene: TRBV18
D gene: TRBD2

CDR3 DNA: TGTGCCAGCAGCAAGCGGGAGACGATTGAGACCCAGTACTTC
CDR3 protein: CASSKRETIETQYF
clone size: few
J gene: TRBJ2-5
V gene: TRBV5-6
D gene: TRBD2

CDR3 DNA: TGTGCCAGCAGCTTGCAGGGATCTGAAGCTTTCTTT
CDR3 protein: CASSLQGSEAFF
clone size: NA
J gene: TRBJ1-1
V gene: TRBV7-6
D gene: NA

CDR3 DNA: TGTGCCAGCAGTTTGGGACTTGGGACTCAAGAGACCCAGTACTTC
CDR3 protein: CASSLGLGTQETQYF
clone size: NA
J gene: TRBJ2-5
V gene: TRBV28
D gene: NA

CDR3 DNA: TGTGCCAGCAGGGGGACACCCCCCGGGGAGCTGTTTTTT
CDR3 protein: CASRGTPPGELFF
clone size: NA
J gene: TRBJ2-2
V gene: TRBV25-1
D gene: NA

CDR3 DNA: TGCGCCAGCAGCCCTACTTCAGGTCGTCCGAACACTGAAGCTTTCTTT
CDR3 protein: CASSPTSGRPNTEAFF
clone size: NA
J gene: TRBJ1-1
V gene: TRBV4-3
D gene: NA

CDR3 DNA: TGTGCCAGTAGTATAGTAGACTCCACGGCGGGATTTGGCTACACCTTC
CDR3 protein: CASSIVDSTAGFGYTF
clone size: NA
J gene: TRBJ1-2
V gene: TRBV19
D gene: NA

CDR3 DNA: TGTGCCAGCAGCGCCTCCGGGACTAGTTACGGCGAGCAGTACTTC
CDR3 protein: CASSASGTSYGEQYF
clone size: NA
J gene: TRBJ2-7
V gene: TRBV2
D gene: TRBD2

CDR3 DNA: TGTGCCAGCAGCTTTGACAGGGGTCTTTTAATGGAGACCCAGTACTTC
CDR3 protein: CASSFDRGLLMETQYF
clone size: NA
J gene: TRBJ2-5
V gene: TRBV7-9
D gene: TRBD1

CDR3 DNA: TGCGCCAGCAGTGAGCAAGGAAACACCATATATTTT
CDR3 protein: CASSEQGNTIYF
clone size: NA
J gene: TRBJ1-3
V gene: TRBV10-2
D gene: NA

CDR3 DNA: TGTGCCTGGAGGGACAGGGGGAGGACCTATGGCTACACCTTC
CDR3 protein: CAWRDRGRTYGYTF
clone size: NA
J gene: TRBJ1-2
V gene: TRBV30
D gene: TRBD1

CDR3 DNA: TGTGCCAGCAGCGCGGACAGGGAGGTCTACGAGCAGTACTTC
CDR3 protein: CASSADREVYEQYF
clone size: NA
J gene: TRBJ2-7
V gene: TRBV7-9
D gene: TRBD1

CDR3 DNA: TGCAGCGGCCGGACTAGCGGGAGTCACGAGCAGTACTTC
CDR3 protein: CSGRTSGSHEQYF
clone size: NA
J gene: TRBJ2-7
V gene: TRBV29-1
D gene: TRBD2

CDR3 DNA: TGCGCCAGCAGTGAATCAGACAGGGGAGGCACAGATACGCAGTATTTT
CDR3 protein: CASSESDRGGTDTQYF
clone size: NA
J gene: TRBJ2-3
V gene: TRBV10-1
D gene: TRBD1

CDR3 DNA: TGTGCCAGTAGTATCTGGGACAGGGCAGGGCAGCCCCAGCATTTT
CDR3 protein: CASSIWDRAGQPQHF
clone size: NA
J gene: TRBJ1-5
V gene: TRBV19
D gene: TRBD1

CDR3 DNA: TGTGCCAGCAGTTCGGACAGGGAACTTCACGAGCAGTACTTC
CDR3 protein: CASSSDRELHEQYF
clone size: NA
J gene: TRBJ2-7
V gene: TRBV27
D gene: TRBD1

CDR3 DNA: TGTGCCAGCAGATTGACAGACAATGAGCAGTTCTTC
CDR3 protein: CASRLTDNEQFF
clone size: NA
J gene: TRBJ2-1
V gene: TRBV11-2
D gene: NA

CDR3 DNA: TGTGCCAGCTCACCACGACCTTATGAGATGGGAGAGCGTGAAGAGACCCAGTACTTC
CDR3 protein: CASSPRPYEMGEREETQYF
clone size: NA
J gene: TRBJ2-5
V gene: TRBV18
D gene: NA

CDR3 DNA: TGTGCCTGGAGTGTATCGAGTAGCGGGAGAGATGAGCAGTTCTTC
CDR3 protein: CAWSVSSSGRDEQFF
clone size: NA
J gene: TRBJ2-1
V gene: TRBV30
D gene: TRBD2

CDR3 DNA: TGTGCCAGCAGCCTAAACGGGGGGGCGGGAGGGTCCGACTTTCAGTACGAGCAGTACTTC
CDR3 protein: CASSLNGGAGGSDFQYEQYF
clone size: NA
J gene: TRBJ2-7
V gene: TRBV9
D gene: TRBD2

CDR3 DNA: TGTGCCGTTCTAGCGGACCTCGCCTACAATGAGCAGTTCTTC
CDR3 protein: CAVLADLAYNEQFF
clone size: NA
J gene: TRBJ2-1
V gene: TRBV10-3
D gene: TRBD2

CDR3 DNA: TGCAGCGTTGAGGCTAGCCCCTCCTACGAGCAGTACTTC
CDR3 protein: CSVEASPSYEQYF
clone size: NA
J gene: TRBJ2-7
V gene: TRBV29-1
D gene: NA

CDR3 DNA: TGTGCCAGCAGTGAATCAGTGGGGCTGACCTACAATGAGCAGTTCTTC
CDR3 protein: CASSESVGLTYNEQFF
clone size: once
J gene: TRBJ2-1
V gene: TRBV6-1
D gene: NA

CDR3 DNA: TGCGCCAGCAGCCTCGGACTAGCGGGAGTAGGTACGCAGTATTTT
CDR3 protein: CASSLGLAGVGTQYF
clone size: NA
J gene: TRBJ2-3
V gene: TRBV4-1
D gene: TRBD2

CDR3 DNA: TGTGCCAGCAGCGGGACAGGGGTTGTGGCAGATACGCAGTATTTT
CDR3 protein: CASSGTGVVADTQYF
clone size: NA
J gene: TRBJ2-3
V gene: TRBV7-3
D gene: TRBD1

CDR3 DNA: TGTGCCAGCAGCGCCCAAGGCGGGACTCCCTATGGCTACACCTTC
CDR3 protein: CASSAQGGTPYGYTF
clone size: NA
J gene: TRBJ1-2
V gene: TRBV9
D gene: NA

CDR3 DNA: TGTGCCAGCAGCGTCTGGGGGGGCTCTAACTATGGCTACACCTTC
CDR3 protein: CASSVWGGSNYGYTF
clone size: NA
J gene: TRBJ1-2
V gene: TRBV9
D gene: NA

CDR3 DNA: TGTGCCAGTAGTATAGCTAGCGGGAGTGGTGTTGAGCAGTTCTTC
CDR3 protein: CASSIASGSGVEQFF
clone size: NA
J gene: TRBJ2-1
V gene: TRBV19
D gene: TRBD2

CDR3 DNA: TGTGCCAGCAGCGACGGAGTAGCGGGAGACTACGAGCAGTACTTC
CDR3 protein: CASSDGVAGDYEQYF
clone size: NA
J gene: TRBJ2-7
V gene: TRBV9
D gene: TRBD2

CDR3 DNA: TGTGCCAGCAGTCTGGAGGGAAGCGGGACATCCTACGAGCAGTACTTC
CDR3 protein: CASSLEGSGTSYEQYF
clone size: NA
J gene: TRBJ2-7
V gene: TRBV27
D gene: NA

CDR3 DNA: TGTGCCAGCAGCGTAGATCAGGGACAGCACTACACCTTC
CDR3 protein: CASSVDQGQHYTF
clone size: NA
J gene: TRBJ1-2
V gene: TRBV9
D gene: TRBD1